These 5 T cell receptor beta chains were sequenced from one sample in a study of CD8 T cells in ankylosing spondylitis. TCRdb reprocessed the 5' RACE reads via MiXCR and lists one record per CDR3 protein. The table lists 200,000 or so distinct CDR3 sequences, about 18% of them singletons, with 4.3% in the top ten. Source material: blood, either unsorted or a sorted T cell fraction (not recorded which). Receptor source: a male donor aged 5-30 years with ankylosing spondylitis or in good health (not recorded which).

The table lists this clonotype with many counts. The J gene is TRBJ2-3, the V gene TRBV27; D tentatively fits TRBD1 or TRBD2 (5 bases each). CDR1 MNHEY and CDR2 SMNVEV come from the germline V gene (reference sequence). The V end lost 3 bases, the J end lost 9 bases, and 16 bases lay between the germline ends. The CDR3 has 14 residues. Written as DNA, the CDR3 is TGTGCCAGCAGTTTCGGGGCGCGCCTCGAGACGCAGTATTTT. Translating gives CASSFGARLETQYF.

The chain employs TRBV19 and TRBJ2-4; 7 nucleotides agree with TRBD1. This CDR3 has 12 amino acids. CDR1 and CDR2 (germline): LNHDA, SQIVND (reference sequence). After removal of 4 bases from V and 6 bases from J, the junction contained 0 bases not matched to a gene. In DNA form, the CDR3 reads TGTGCCAGTAGTACAGGGGGAAACATTCAGTACTTC. Its protein is CASSTGGNIQYF.

This clonotype was counted at least ten times. The chain couples TRBV9 to TRBJ2-1, with 12 nucleotides matching TRBD2. J was trimmed by 7 bases and V by 2 bases; bases with no gene match: 4. CDR1 SGDLS and CDR2 YYNGEE come from the germline V gene. The CDR3 is 15 residues long. The CDR3 DNA is TGTGCCAGCAGCGTGGGGACTAGCGGGCGAAATGAGCAGTTCTTC. Translated, it gives CASSVGTSGRNEQFF.

This clonotype has at least ten counts. The J gene is TRBJ2-1, the V gene TRBV7-9; either TRBD1 or TRBD2 may fit D (5 bases each). This CDR3 has 16 residues. Germline-derived CDR1 and CDR2 are SEHNR and FQNEAQ (reference sequence). V lost 4 bases to trimming and J lost 5 bases, with 18 bases between them. The DNA of the CDR3 is TGTGCCAGCAGCTGGAACCGGGACCAAAGAGACAATGAGCAGTTCTTC. Protein: CASSWNRDQRDNEQFF.

The rearrangement joins TRBV29-1 to TRBJ1-2; weak D call: TRBD1 (5 bases). V was cut by 4 bases and J by 8 bases, with 17 bases left in between. This CDR3 has 13 residues. Germline V gene sequence: CDR1 SQVTM, CDR2 ANQGSEA. DNA of the CDR3: TGCAGCGTTGTATCATTGGTAGGGGAAGGCTACACCTTC. Translation gives CSVVSLVGEGYTF.